The clone carrying this TCR beta chain was recorded once. The germline V and J ends were trimmed by 3 bases and 5 bases, with 10 bases remaining between them. This CDR3 contains 14 residues. Germline CDR1 MDHEN, CDR2 SYDVKM. This specimen belongs to a study of blood T cell repertoires in COVID-19. Study as a whole: Sites across the United States, Italy and Spain contributed samples from acute and convalescent COVID-19. The analysed material was cDNA or gDNA that came from T cells, B-cell-depleted T cells, or PBMCs.

TCRdb's copy holds only in-frame clones and misses some; the assay was immunoSEQ multiplex PCR. Of over 65,000 clones listed, about 81% are singletons. The material sequenced was peripheral blood. The receptor comes from a human donor in a cohort sampled during active COVID-19. V and J are TRBV28 and TRBJ1-4, with no clear D. CDR3 in amino acids: CASSLNGLNEKLFF. The CDR3 DNA is TGTGCCAGCAGTTTGAACGGACTGAATGAAAAACTGTTTTTT. The whole variable domain, filled in from reference TRBV28 and TRBJ1-4, reads DVKVTQSSRYLVKRTGEKVFLECVQDMDHENMFWYRQDPGLGLRLIYFSYDVKMKEKGDIPEGYSVSREKKERFSLILESASTNQTSMYLCASSLNGLNEKLFFGSGTQLSVL.